The clone carrying this T cell receptor (beta chain) has only a few counts. The CDR3 spans 15 residues. Trimming cost V 1 base and J 7 bases, with 14 bases left between them. Per germline, CDR1 SGHTA and CDR2 FQGNSA. The data belong to a study of T cells in Graves' hyperthyroidism and ophthalmopathy. It was RNA transcripts that yielded the amplified TCR beta CDR3 regions. The HTBI primer set served for first-round RT-PCR of the TCR CDR3. Using its own MiXCR run on the multiplex PCR reads, TCRdb lists one record per CDR3 protein. The repertoire holds about 400,000 distinct CDR3 sequences, with roughly an eighth as singletons.

The sequenced sample was blood. The chain is built from TRBV7-2 and TRBJ1-5, with unresolved D. The receptor was isolated from a woman between 18 and 29 years old with Graves' hyperthyroidism. The CDR3 nucleotides are TGTGCCAGCAGCTTAGAGGATGGGTCAGTCCAGCCCCAGCATTTT. Amino acid sequence: CASSLEDGSVQPQHF.